The rows below give T cell receptor beta chains drawn from one sample of a study of blood T cell repertoires in COVID-19. The table came from immunoSEQ multiplex PCR; TCRdb's copy has only in-frame clones and leaves some out. Of 200,000 to 300,000 clones in the sample, about four fifths were seen once. Sequencing was performed on peripheral blood. The receptors shown here come from a man in his thirties or forties who had recovered from COVID-19. Both conserved end residues are part of each CDR3. The D gene is left open where the match is weak. The size entry is marked missing in some rows and otherwise reads once, few, many or a size class.

d_call j_call v_call clone_size cdr3_aa cdr3_nt
- TRBJ2-2 TRBV28 - CASSSSGDTGELFF TGTGCCAGCAGTTCCTCAGGGGACACCGGGGAGCTGTTTTTT
- TRBJ2-3 TRBV29-1 - CSVVRDSTDTQYF TGCAGCGTTGTACGGGATAGCACAGATACGCAGTATTTT
- TRBJ1-4 TRBV5-5 - CASSPGGGTGPNEKLFF TGTGCCAGCAGCCCGGGAGGCGGTACAGGCCCTAATGAAAAACTGTTTTTT
TRBD1 TRBJ2-5 TRBV2 - CASSGQGVRETQYF TGTGCCAGCAGTGGACAGGGTGTGAGAGAGACCCAGTACTTC
- TRBJ2-5 TRBV9 - CASSAGGVETQYF TGTGCCAGCAGCGCCGGAGGTGTGGAGACCCAGTACTTC
- TRBJ2-3 TRBV5-1 - CASSPHKELQGSRPDTQYF TGCGCCAGCAGCCCACATAAGGAACTACAGGGCAGTAGACCAGATACGCAGTATTTT
- TRBJ1-2 TRBV12-3/TRBV12-4 once CASSPKGYGYTF TGTGCCAGCAGCCCCAAGGGGTATGGCTACACCTTC
- TRBJ1-5 TRBV5-1 - CASSPRKWGGMVSQHF TGCGCCAGCAGCCCGCGGAAATGGGGGGGGATGGTGTCCCAGCATTTT
TRBD1 TRBJ1-1 TRBV5-1 - CASSLRDSFEAFF TGCGCCAGCAGCTTGCGGGACAGTTTTGAAGCTTTCTTT
TRBD1 TRBJ1-2 TRBV6-5 - CASSYEGAGYTF TGTGCCAGCAGTTACGAGGGGGCAGGCTACACCTTC
TRBD1 TRBJ1-1 TRBV9 - CASSVDQGVNTEAFF TGTGCCAGCAGCGTAGACCAGGGGGTAAACACTGAAGCTTTCTTT